This entry features one T cell receptor (beta chain) sequence. Its target is not known. Using immunoSEQ multiplex PCR, the repertoire was profiled, and TCRdb retains in-frame clones only, with some absent. The sample has some 130,000 clones; approximately 91% are singletons. Trimming shortened V by 4 bases and J by 3 bases, and 8 bases separated the two germline ends. CDR1 is SGHRS, CDR2 YFSETQ, per germline. This CDR3 contains 13 residues. These data come from a study of T cell responses to AZD1222 COVID-19 vaccine. Broader study findings: Sampling captured repertoires only after the peak T cell response.

The clonotype originates from an adult who received the AZD1222 COVID-19 vaccine. V usage is TRBV5-1 and J usage is TRBJ1-5; D unresolved. Material: peripheral blood, obtained 28 days after the second AZD1222 dose. The CDR3 here is CASSPGLNQPQHF. The CDR3, as DNA: TGCGCCAGCAGCCCCGGCCTCAATCAGCCCCAGCATTTT. Variable domain in full (rest from reference TRBV5-1 and TRBJ1-5): KAGVTQTPRYLIKTRGQQVTLSCSPISGHRSVSWYQQTPGQGLQFLFEYFSETQRNKGNFPGRFSGRQFSNSRSEMNVSTLELGDSALYLCASSPGLNQPQHFGDGTRLSIL.